This T cell receptor beta chain was sequenced for a study of shared clonotypes between healthy human individuals (TCRdb year 2020). Background for the entire study: Two women and a few men aged 18 to 49 years were included in the cohort. For each donor, CD4 naive and CD4 memory were each given three plates, CD8 naive was given two plates, and CD8 memory was given one plate. The study deeply sequenced blood TCR repertoires of several healthy adults to estimate repertoire size and the extent of clonotype sharing between individuals. To increase sequencing depth and limit assay-specific biases, TCR repertoire library preparation and sequencing were carried out by different laboratories using diverse techniques. Per donor, leukapheresis produced somewhere between about 0.8 and 9 billion PBMCs. Study-wide conclusions, independent of this receptor: Sampling was limited to blood, and TCR repertoires in tissue likely differ from TCR repertoires in blood. Pairwise subsampling indicated that sequencing depth was expected to affect the degree of clonotype sharing among donors. Naive subsets generally had larger estimated clonotype richness than memory subsets. Compared with non-shared clonotypes, the clonotypes found in all four sorted-subset donors had higher generation probabilities. Because the study included a small number of donors, the genetic and exposure-history diversity represented was limited. Rarefaction of sorted-subset datasets indicated incomplete sequencing despite the large sequencing depth. When a handful of donors were compared, the shared fraction of clonotypes was around 5% for naive CD4, around 4% for naive CD8, 2% to 2.5% for memory CD4, and roughly 0.43% for memory CD8.

With regard to this clone: What this receptor recognizes is not known. No much larger clone exists at a distance of one base, and base qualities are not known.

CD8 naive samples were obtained by positive selection for CCR7 among CD45RO-negative cells, yielding a CD45RA+CCR7+ population from which TemRA cells were excluded. The donors were healthy, HIV-negative adults with no recently reported acute infections or vaccinations. Only Caucasian adults living in Nashville, Tennessee, USA were represented among the donors. Blood was obtained by leukapheresis, after which PBMCs were separated by Ficoll-Histopaque density gradient centrifugation and cryopreserved in liquid nitrogen vapor phase. Purity and quantity of every magnetically sorted T cell population were checked by analytical flow cytometry. Each sorted fraction had its genomic DNA isolated and then quantified by UV absorbance on a Nanodrop 2000c. TCR CDR3 regions were amplified from genomic DNA by multiplex PCR using the deep immunoSEQ assay. Extracted genomic DNA from each cell subset was distributed evenly across all wells of several immunoSEQ 96-well plates, and each plate was treated as a replicate. For sorted subsets, each replicate PCR was loaded with 200 to 250 ng genomic DNA, equivalent to approximately 27,000 T cell genomes. The purified libraries were quantified using a Qubit 3.0 fluorometer, sized with a Bioanalyzer 2100, and then quantified again using the KAPA Library Quantification kit. A separate single-read 150-cycle Illumina NextSeq 550 flow cell was used to sequence each immunoSEQ 96-well plate. Under the source paper's analysis protocol: Because the immunoSEQ output held only junctional sequences and lacked quality scores, the filtering could not match the filtering applied to full-length reads. Sequences were annotated with PyIR, a Python wrapper for IgBLAST v1.9, and V/J genes and CDR3 were assigned using IMGT germline references. Reads were removed for weak V/J assignments (E-value above 1e-6), missing CDR3, stop codons, out-of-frame junctions, or ambiguous translated residues. V3J clonotypes were defined as sequences sharing the same inferred V gene, J gene, and CDR3 amino acid sequence. Percentage overlap between repertoires was calculated by dividing the number of shared unique clonotypes by the size of the smaller repertoire. Repertoire richness was assessed with RTK rarefaction, the Chao1 estimator, and Recon v2.1 estimates of unobserved clonotypes. Generation probabilities for all TCRbeta clonotypes obtained by the gDNA method from a handful of donors were computed using OLGA. TCRdb re-hosts the immuneACCESS table, in-frame sequences only. Its copies lack some clones; in the studies checked, an unresolved V gene accounts for under half of them, and the cause for the rest is not known. Clonal size and the V and J genes are those of that table, whereas D and trimming came from the DNA. The sample table shows some 1,900,000 clones, and roughly 95% are seen once. The ten biggest clones cover 1.2% of the sample.

The sample comprised naive CD8+ T cells sorted from blood. The intended sense of this specimen's cell subset or site label: CD45RA+CCR7+. This clonotype originated in a man younger than 35 in good health.

For the CDR3, the sequence is CASSLGVLYDSSIDEQFF. The DNA sequence is TGCGCCAGCAGCTTGGGGGTTTTATACGACAGTTCAATCGATGAGCAGTTCTTC. This chain is built from TRBV5-1 and TRBJ2-1; a tentative D match to TRBD1 spans 5 bases. The germline ends are 24 bases apart after V is trimmed by 0 bases and J by 8 bases. From the germline V gene, CDR1 is SGHRS and CDR2 is YFSETQ. The CDR3 runs 18 amino acids, cysteine and phenylalanine included. Left in the record is the CDR3 DNA by itself, 54 bases read in frame from the first base. Reference TRBV5-1 and TRBJ2-1 proteins supply the regions before and after the CDR3; the full variable domain is: KAGVTQTPRYLIKTRGQQVTLSCSPISGHRSVSWYQQTPGQGLQFLFEYFSETQRNKGNFPGRFSGRQFSNSRSEMNVSTLELGDSALYLCASSLGVLYDSSIDEQFFGPGTRLTVL.